This entry lists 31 T cell receptor beta chains sequenced from one sample in a study of response to subunit inactivated influenza vaccine. One entry per CDR3 protein, called by TCRdb with MiXCR from the RT-PCR reads. Of a few hundred thousand distinct CDR3 sequences detected, around 11% appear once; the ten largest clones hold roughly 9.6%. The sample also formed part of further work on T cells expressing NK-cell markers. In that study: 5'RACE template switching built TCR beta cDNA with unique molecular identifiers.

The material sequenced was PBMCs from blood, taken on the day of vaccination. These TCRs come from a man between 45 and 60 years old who received an inactivated influenza vaccine.

The chain links TRBV7-2 to TRBJ2-3; possible D gene TRBD2, 7 bases. CDR1 and CDR2 (germline): SGHTA, FQGNSA. The CDR3 is 17 amino acids. The V end was cut by 5 bases, the J end by 0 bases, with 18 bases between. CDR3 in amino acids: CASSKGGGYFSTDTQYF. The CDR3 DNA sequence: TGTGCCAGCAGCAAAGGGGGGGGATACTTTAGCACAGATACGCAGTATTTT.

CDR3 sequence (DNA): TGCAGTGCTCCCACTAGCGGAAACACAGATACGCAGTATTTT. Its translation is CSAPTSGNTDTQYF. The gene calls are TRBV20-1 and TRBJ2-3, with 8 bases matching TRBD2. The CDR3 length is 14 residues. Trimming at V came to 5 bases and at J to 2 bases, leaving 6 bases not matched to a gene. Germline assignment: CDR1 DFQATT and CDR2 SNEGSKA (reference sequence).

This clonotype was seen more than once but under ten times. V is TRBV6-6 and J is TRBJ1-1; D is ambiguous. The germline V gene encodes CDR1 MNHNY and CDR2 SVGAGI (reference sequence). V lost 5 bases, J lost 3 bases, and 10 bases lay in between. The CDR3 extends over 13 amino acids. The CDR3 DNA reads as TGTGCCAGCAGTAATAAGGCGTACACTGAAGCTTTCTTT. The encoded protein is CASSNKAYTEAFF.

The chain carries TRBV7-9 and TRBJ2-7; 8 bases are shared with TRBD1. The J segment lost 2 bases and the V segment lost 4 bases, leaving 7 bases of the junction unmatched. Germline V gene data show CDR1 as SEHNR and CDR2 as FQNEAQ (reference sequence). The CDR3 totals 15 residues. The CDR3 DNA follows: TGTGCCAGCAGCTCCCCCTCGACAGGGGCCTACGAGCAGTACTTC. Its protein product is CASSSPSTGAYEQYF.

Note on this clonotype: The junction does not match germline at one end; this may be a read error. J is TRBJ2-7 and V is TRBV30; the D gene is possibly TRBD1 (5 bases). Germline V gene lookup returns CDR1 GTSNPN and CDR2 SVGIG (reference sequence). The CDR3 has 12 residues. The DNA of the CDR3 is TGTGCCTGGATGGGGCCTTTAGGGATGCTGAACTTC. Amino acid sequence: CAWMGPLGMLNF.

The chain is built from TRBV4-1 and TRBJ2-5, with a weak D call TRBD2 (5 bases). From germline, CDR1 is MGHRA and CDR2 YSYEKL. The CDR3 sequence is 17 residues long. Trimming left V 2 bases short and J 4 bases short, with 20 bases between. The CDR3 DNA sequence: TGCGCCAGCAGCCAAAGTGGTTTCGAGGGATTCGCAGAGACCCAGTACTTC. It encodes CASSQSGFEGFAETQYF.

This clonotype was counted only a few times. The chain has TRBV6-1 and TRBJ2-5; weak D call: TRBD2 (6 bases). The CDR3 is 16 amino acids. Germline V gene lookup returns CDR1 MNHNS and CDR2 SASEGT. Trimming removed 0 bases from V and 5 bases from J, with 16 bases in between. CDR3 nucleotides: TGTGCCAGCAGTGAAGCGCTCCACGGAGGGACGGAGACCCAGTACTTC. Translation gives CASSEALHGGTETQYF.

There are a few counts of this clonotype. This sequence joins TRBV10-1 and TRBJ1-6; the match to TRBD1 covers 8 bases. This CDR3 has 14 residues. The J segment lost 7 bases and the V segment lost 3 bases, leaving 2 bases of the junction unmatched. The V gene's germline CDR1 is WNHNN and CDR2 SYGVQD (reference sequence). CDR3 sequence reads: CASSDGTGNSPLHF. DNA for the CDR3: TGCGCCAGCAGTGACGGGACAGGCAATTCACCCCTCCACTTT.

The chain combines TRBV20-1 with TRBJ2-3, with D unresolved. This CDR3 is built from 12 residues. V lost 7 bases and J 6 bases, leaving 14 bases between the germline ends. Germline V gene data show CDR1 as DFQATT and CDR2 as SNEGSKA (reference sequence). Here the CDR3 reads CSVYDTTDTQYF. The CDR3 DNA sequence: TGCAGTGTTTACGACACCACGGATACGCAGTATTTT.

V and J are TRBV7-9 and TRBJ2-1; possible D gene TRBD2, 6 bases. Germline V CDR1 and CDR2: SEHNR, FQNEAQ (reference sequence). V lost 3 bases, J lost 2 bases, and 14 bases lay in between. This CDR3 spans 16 amino acids. The CDR3 is CASSLVSGQTYNEQFF. The CDR3 bases are TGTGCCAGCAGCTTGGTTAGCGGACAAACCTACAATGAGCAGTTCTTC.

This clonotype was recorded a few times. The genes are TRBV5-1 and TRBJ1-1; no definite D call. Germline values: CDR1 SGHRS, CDR2 YFSETQ. Trimming removed 4 bases from V and 8 bases from J, with 15 bases in between. This CDR3 contains 13 residues. The CDR3 DNA is TGCGCCAGCAGCCAGGCAACGGTCTCGGAAGCTTTCTTT. This encodes CASSQATVSEAFF.

The chain combines TRBV3-1 with TRBJ2-5, with TRBD2 matching 12 bases. Germline V gene sequence: CDR1 LGHDT, CDR2 YNNKEL (reference sequence). The CDR3 has 16 residues. Unmatched junction bases numbered 4, after V lost 4 bases and J lost 1 base. This CDR3 reads CASSPRTSGTQETQYF. CDR3 nucleotide sequence: TGTGCCAGCAGCCCAAGGACTAGCGGGACCCAAGAGACCCAGTACTTC.

This clonotype occurred many times. The chain carries TRBV12-3 or TRBV12-4 and TRBJ2-5; the match to TRBD2 covers 10 bases. CDR3 length equals 16 residues. V lost 6 bases, J lost 1 base, and 8 bases stayed unmatched. The CDR3 is CASSAGLAALQETQYF. CDR3 nucleotide sequence: TGTGCCAGCAGCGCAGGACTAGCGGCCCTCCAAGAGACCCAGTACTTC.

This clonotype was detected many times. The genes are TRBV29-1 and TRBJ2-1; TRBD1 is a possible D gene (5 bases). V gave up 3 bases and J gave up 4 bases, with 10 bases separating them. Germline V gene sequence: CDR1 SQVTM, CDR2 ANQGSEA. The CDR3 has 13 residues. The CDR3 loop is CSVELTVYNEQFF. The CDR3 DNA sequence: TGCAGCGTTGAGTTGACAGTTTACAATGAGCAGTTCTTC.

The J gene is TRBJ1-2, the V gene TRBV12-3 or TRBV12-4; D not certain. V was shortened by 3 bases and J by 1 base, with 3 bases between the two germline ends. This CDR3 has 12 amino acids. The CDR3 is CASSFLNYGYTF. DNA of the CDR3: TGTGCCAGCAGTTTTCTTAACTATGGCTACACCTTC.

This sequence joins TRBV30 and TRBJ2-1; maybe TRBD1 (6 bases). There are 16 residues in the CDR3. The germline V and J ends were trimmed by 3 bases and 1 base, with 16 bases remaining between them. The germline CDR1 and CDR2 sequences are GTSNPN and SVGIG (reference sequence). This chain's CDR3 is CAWSVRPRGSYNEQFF. CDR3 bases: TGTGCCTGGAGCGTACGGCCCAGGGGTTCCTACAATGAGCAGTTCTTC.

V is TRBV6-2 or TRBV6-3 and J is TRBJ1-6; TRBD1 might be the D (6 bases). This CDR3 has 15 amino acids. CDR1 is MNHEY, CDR2 SVGEGT, per germline. Trimming stripped 6 bases from V and 7 bases from J, with 16 bases between. The DNA of the CDR3 is TGTGCCAGCAGAGCGACCGGGACAACCAATTCACCCCTCCACTTT. The encoded protein is CASRATGTTNSPLHF.

The table lists this clonotype with many counts. CDR3 residues: CASSERQGAYEQYF. DNA for the CDR3: TGTGCCAGCAGCGAACGACAGGGAGCCTACGAGCAGTACTTC. The rearrangement links TRBV9 to TRBJ2-7, with 7 bases identical to TRBD1. Germline V gives CDR1 SGDLS, CDR2 YYNGEE. The CDR3 totals 14 residues. The junction had 5 bases not matched to a gene; V was cut back by 3 bases and J by 2 bases.

The gene calls are TRBV9 and TRBJ2-3; tentative D call: TRBD2 (6 bases). The V gene's germline CDR1 is SGDLS and CDR2 YYNGEE. Trimming shortened V by 0 bases and J by 1 base, and 12 bases separated the two germline ends. The CDR3 extends over 16 amino acids. CDR3 nucleotide sequence: TGTGCCAGCAGCGTAGAGGCGTGGGGGGGCACAGATACGCAGTATTTT. Translated, it gives CASSVEAWGGTDTQYF.

This chain connects TRBV4-2 to TRBJ2-3; 8 positions match TRBD2. This CDR3 has 17 residues. J lost 4 bases, V lost 3 bases, and 12 bases had no gene match. Per germline, CDR1 LGHNA and CDR2 YNFKEQ. For the CDR3, the DNA is TGTGCCAGCAGCCAGTCCGGACTAGCAAGCGCCGCAGATACGCAGTATTTT. Its protein product is CASSQSGLASAADTQYF.

This clonotype was detected a few times. The V gene is TRBV24-1, the J gene TRBJ2-1, with 7 bases aligning to TRBD2. The CDR3 is 16 residues long. Germline V gene data show CDR1 as KGHDR and CDR2 as SFDVKD. V trimming: 3 bases; J trimming: 0 bases; junction bases outside the gene matches: 4. DNA for the CDR3: TGTGCCACCAGTGATAACGGGAGGAACTCCTACAATGAGCAGTTCTTC. It is translated as CATSDNGRNSYNEQFF.

This clonotype has just a few counts. The chain's CDR3 is CATSRVPLRSNTEAFF. The DNA for the CDR3 is TGTGCCACCAGCAGAGTCCCCCTTAGGAGTAACACTGAAGCTTTCTTT. The chain recombines TRBV15 with TRBJ1-1, with D unresolved. The CDR3 is 16 residues long. V shed 1 base and J shed 2 bases, with 14 bases lying between them. In germline, CDR1 is LNHNV, CDR2 YYDKDF (reference sequence). Full variable domain (rest looked up from reference TRBV15 and TRBJ1-1): DAMVIQNPRYQVTQFGKPVTLSCSQTLNHNVMYWYQQKSSQAPKLLFHYYDKDFNNEADTPDNFQSRRPNTSFCFLDIRSPGLGDTAMYLCATSRVPLRSNTEAFFGQGTRLTVV.

This clonotype was recorded a few times. The V call is TRBV6-1, the J call TRBJ1-4, with D uncertain. This CDR3 has 14 amino acids. Per germline, CDR1 MNHNS and CDR2 SASEGT. V was clipped by 3 bases and J by 0 bases, with 5 bases between them. The CDR3 DNA reads TGTGCCAGCAGTGATGTAGCAACTAATGAAAAACTGTTTTTT. This gives the protein CASSDVATNEKLFF.

This clonotype was counted many times. The chain couples TRBV5-1 to TRBJ2-3; 9 bases align to TRBD1. With 4 bases clipped from V and 3 bases from J, the junction kept 6 bases outside the gene matches. Germline values: CDR1 SGHRS, CDR2 YFSETQ. This CDR3 contains 15 residues. For the CDR3, the DNA is TGCGCCAGCAGCCCGGGACAGGGTCCGACAGATACGCAGTATTTT. Residues: CASSPGQGPTDTQYF.

This clonotype was counted only a few times. The CDR3 DNA is TGTGCCACCCAGGGCAGCCCCTTCTCTGGAAACACCATATATTTT. Its translation is CATQGSPFSGNTIYF. The gene calls are TRBV7-2 and TRBJ1-3; TRBD1 might be the D (5 bases). V shed 10 bases and J shed 0 bases, with 16 bases lying between them. The CDR3 is 15 residues long. Germline CDR1 SGHTA, CDR2 FQGNSA.

The V gene is TRBV7-3, the J gene TRBJ2-7; D might be TRBD2 (8 bases). The CDR3 extends over 15 amino acids. Germline CDR1 is SGHTA and CDR2 is FQGTGA. V shed 2 bases and J shed 4 bases, with 15 bases lying between them. The CDR3 nucleotides are TGTGCCAGCAGCTTATCGGGAGGGGGCGATTACGAGCAGTACTTC. It specifies CASSLSGGGDYEQYF.

This clonotype was observed a few times. The chain carries TRBV7-9 and TRBJ1-2; D unresolved. V gave up 3 bases and J gave up 6 bases, with 8 bases separating them. Germline V lookup: CDR1 SEHNR, CDR2 FQNEAQ (reference sequence). This CDR3 is built from 12 residues. For the CDR3, the DNA is TGTGCCAGCAGCTTTGGAGTAGATGGCTACACCTTC. Its translation: CASSFGVDGYTF.

This clonotype occurred a few times. The chain employs TRBV28 and TRBJ2-1; 8 bases line up with TRBD2. CDR1 and CDR2 from the germline V gene are MDHEN and SYDVKM. This CDR3 is 19 amino acids long. The V and J ends lost 2 bases and 8 bases, in that order; junction bases with no gene match: 20. The DNA of the CDR3 is TGTGCCAGCAGTTTAGGGGGTCTAGCGGGCCGAAAAGAGGACGATGAGCAGTTCTTC. As protein: CASSLGGLAGRKEDDEQFF.

The rearrangement joins TRBV5-1 to TRBJ2-2; 8 bases fit TRBD2. V dropped 5 bases and J dropped 4; count of bases not matched to a gene: 7. Looked up from germline, CDR1 is SGHRS and CDR2 is YFSETQ. This CDR3 is 15 amino acids long. In DNA form, the CDR3 reads TGCGCCAGCAGTGCGAGCGGGGGTATCACCGGGGAGCTGTTTTTT. Its translation is CASSASGGITGELFF.

This clonotype was observed many times. The J gene is TRBJ2-2, the V gene TRBV5-1, with unresolved D. Germline V lookup: CDR1 SGHRS, CDR2 YFSETQ. Trimming stripped 4 bases from V and 4 bases from J, with 14 bases between. CDR3 length: 15 residues. Here the CDR3 DNA reads TGCGCCAGCAGCCCCCTAGGTCGACGCACCGGGGAGCTGTTTTTT. This gives the protein CASSPLGRRTGELFF. The full variable domain, rest sourced from reference TRBV5-1 and TRBJ2-2, is KAGVTQTPRYLIKTRGQQVTLSCSPISGHRSVSWYQQTPGQGLQFLFEYFSETQRNKGNFPGRFSGRQFSNSRSEMNVSTLELGDSALYLCASSPLGRRTGELFFGEGSRLTVL.

The V call is TRBV5-4, the J call TRBJ2-7; D not certain. The CDR3 has 15 amino acids. Germline-derived CDR1 and CDR2 are SGHNT and YYREEE (reference sequence). V dropped 2 bases and J dropped 8 bases, with 20 bases sitting between them. The CDR3 loop is CASSFPGRTPTKQYF. In nucleotides, the CDR3 is TGTGCCAGCAGCTTCCCCGGACGAACCCCTACGAAGCAGTACTTC.